Sequencing of this T cell receptor beta chain was carried out in a study of cytomegalovirus exposure and HLA in healthy donors. Study overall: Researchers found that under 90% of 300 to 450 genotyped donors fell within the Caucasian-associated ancestry cluster. Findings and limits, study-wide: Earlier analysis looked at TCR beta V segments, and most were productive about 87% or about 30% of the time. V- and J-gene trimming of TCR beta was linked (in a later analysis) to a missense DCLRE1C variant. Rarity characterized most TCR sequences, yet some public TCRs appeared in many donors.

Trimming took off 6 bases at V and 0 bases at J, with 8 bases between the two ends. CDR3 size: 14 residues. Germline loops: CDR1 SNHLY, CDR2 FYNNEI. Primers: 60 Vbeta forward and 13 Jbeta reverse. Assay used: immunoSEQ multiplex PCR; TCRdb lists only in-frame clones, some missing. The table has around 140,000 clones, 76% seen once. A remark on this clone: Antigen specificity is unknown.

This TCR was sampled from a female donor in good health and CMV-seropositive. The J gene is TRBJ2-2, the V gene TRBV2; possible D gene TRBD2, 6 bases. The sequencing input was PBMCs. CDR3 DNA: TGTGCCAGCAGGGACTACGCGAACACCGGGGAGCTGTTTTTT. Translated, it gives CASRDYANTGELFF.